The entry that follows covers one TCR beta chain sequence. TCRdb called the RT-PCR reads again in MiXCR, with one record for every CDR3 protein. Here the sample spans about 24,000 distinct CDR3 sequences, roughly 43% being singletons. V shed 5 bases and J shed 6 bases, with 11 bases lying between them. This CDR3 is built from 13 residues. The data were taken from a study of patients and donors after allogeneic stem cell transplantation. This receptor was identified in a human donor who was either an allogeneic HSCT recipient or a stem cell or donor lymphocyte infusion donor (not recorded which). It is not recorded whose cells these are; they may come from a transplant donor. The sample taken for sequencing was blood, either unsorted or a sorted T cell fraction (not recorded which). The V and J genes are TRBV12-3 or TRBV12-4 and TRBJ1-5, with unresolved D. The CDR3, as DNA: TGTGCCAGCAGTGACATTTTTAGTCAGCCCCAGCATTTT. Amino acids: CASSDIFSQPQHF.